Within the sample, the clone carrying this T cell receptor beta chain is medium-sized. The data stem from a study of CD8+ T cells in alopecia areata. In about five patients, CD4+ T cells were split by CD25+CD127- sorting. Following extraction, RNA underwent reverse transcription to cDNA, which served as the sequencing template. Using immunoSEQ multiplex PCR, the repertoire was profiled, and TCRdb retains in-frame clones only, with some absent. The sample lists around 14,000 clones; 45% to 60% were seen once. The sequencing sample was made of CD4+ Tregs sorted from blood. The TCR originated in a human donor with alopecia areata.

The CDR3 loop reads CASSLKRSNTGELFF. CDR3 DNA: TGTGCCAGCAGTTTAAAGCGATCGAACACCGGGGAGCTGTTTTTT. The rearrangement links TRBV27 to TRBJ2-2; D call uncertain. Trimming left V 2 bases short and J 0 bases short, with 7 bases between. The CDR3 runs 15 residues. CDR1 is MNHEY, CDR2 SMNVEV, per germline (reference sequence).